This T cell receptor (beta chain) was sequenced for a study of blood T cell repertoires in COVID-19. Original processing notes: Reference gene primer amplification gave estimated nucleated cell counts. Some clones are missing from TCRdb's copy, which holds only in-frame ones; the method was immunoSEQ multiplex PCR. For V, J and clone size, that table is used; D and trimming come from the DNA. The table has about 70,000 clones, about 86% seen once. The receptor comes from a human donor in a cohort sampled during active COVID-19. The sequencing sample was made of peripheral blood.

In DNA form, the CDR3 reads TGTGCCAGCAGTCGTACCGGGACTTCAACCTACGAGCAGTACTTC. It translates to CASSRTGTSTYEQYF. The chain uses TRBV2 and TRBJ2-7; a possible D gene is TRBD2 (6 bases). Germline CDR1 is SNHLY and CDR2 is FYNNEI. Trimming took 5 bases from V and 2 from J, leaving 16 bases between them. The CDR3 runs 15 residues.